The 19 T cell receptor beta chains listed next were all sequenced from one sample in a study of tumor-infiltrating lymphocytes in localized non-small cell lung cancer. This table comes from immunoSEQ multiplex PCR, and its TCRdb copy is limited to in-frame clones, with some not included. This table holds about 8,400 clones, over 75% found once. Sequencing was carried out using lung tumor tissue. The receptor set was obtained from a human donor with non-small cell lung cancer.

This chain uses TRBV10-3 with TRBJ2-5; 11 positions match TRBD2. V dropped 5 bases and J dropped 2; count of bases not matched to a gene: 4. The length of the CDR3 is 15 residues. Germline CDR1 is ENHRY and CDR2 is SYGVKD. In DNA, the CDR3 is TGTGCCATCAGTAGGCTAGCGGGAGGTCAAGAGACCCAGTACTTC. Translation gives CAISRLAGGQETQYF.

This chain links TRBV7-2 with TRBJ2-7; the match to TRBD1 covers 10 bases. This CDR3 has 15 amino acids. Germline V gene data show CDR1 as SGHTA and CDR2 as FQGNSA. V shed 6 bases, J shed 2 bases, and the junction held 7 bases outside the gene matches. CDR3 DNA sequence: TGTGCCAGCAGGAATCCGGGACAGGGGACCTACGAGCAGTACTTC. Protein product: CASRNPGQGTYEQYF.

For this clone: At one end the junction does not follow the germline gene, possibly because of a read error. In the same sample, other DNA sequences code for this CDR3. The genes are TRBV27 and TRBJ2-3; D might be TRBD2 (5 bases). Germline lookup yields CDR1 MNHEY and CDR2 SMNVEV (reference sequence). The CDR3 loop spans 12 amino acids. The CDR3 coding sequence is TGTGCCAGTAGTTTTAGCGCAGATACGCAGTATTTT. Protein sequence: CASSFSADTQYF.

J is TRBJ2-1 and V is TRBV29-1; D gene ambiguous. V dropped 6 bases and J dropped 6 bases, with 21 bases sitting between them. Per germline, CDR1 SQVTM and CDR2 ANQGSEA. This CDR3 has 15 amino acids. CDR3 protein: CSVARLGSLGNEQFF. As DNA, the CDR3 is TGCAGCGTAGCTCGACTCGGCTCGTTGGGCAATGAGCAGTTCTTC.

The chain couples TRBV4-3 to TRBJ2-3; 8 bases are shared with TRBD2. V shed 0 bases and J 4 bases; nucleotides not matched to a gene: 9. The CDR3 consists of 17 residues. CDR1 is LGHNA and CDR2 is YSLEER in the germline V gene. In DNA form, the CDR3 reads TGCGCCAGCAGCCAAGATGCGGCGGGAGGTACCCCAGATACGCAGTATTTT. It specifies CASSQDAAGGTPDTQYF.

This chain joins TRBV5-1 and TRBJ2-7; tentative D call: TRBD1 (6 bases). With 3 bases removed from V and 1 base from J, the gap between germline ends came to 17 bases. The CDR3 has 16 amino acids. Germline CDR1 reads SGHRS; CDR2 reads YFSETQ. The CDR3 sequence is CASSSFGGTLSYEQYF. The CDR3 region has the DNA TGCGCCAGCAGCTCCTTTGGTGGGACATTATCCTACGAGCAGTACTTC.

The CDR3: CASSLGRGLATEAFF. Here the CDR3 DNA reads TGTGCCAGCAGCTTGGGCAGGGGGCTTGCCACTGAAGCTTTCTTT. This chain joins TRBV5-6 and TRBJ1-1; 8 positions match TRBD1. The ends lost 0 bases at V and 4 bases at J; junction bases unmatched: 5. The length of the CDR3 is 15 residues. Germline CDR1 and CDR2: SGHDT and YYEEEE.

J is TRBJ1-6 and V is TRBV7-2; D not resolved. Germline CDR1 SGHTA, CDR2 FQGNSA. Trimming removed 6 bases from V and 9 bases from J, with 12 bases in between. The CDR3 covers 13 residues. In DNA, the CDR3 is TGTGCCAGCAGTTCGACCGGCGGTTCACCCCTCCACTTT. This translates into CASSSTGGSPLHF.

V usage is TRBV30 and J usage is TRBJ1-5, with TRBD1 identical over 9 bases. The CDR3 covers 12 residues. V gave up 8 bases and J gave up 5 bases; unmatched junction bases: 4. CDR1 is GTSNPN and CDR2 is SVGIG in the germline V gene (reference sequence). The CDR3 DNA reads TGTGCCCGGGACAGGGACGATCAGCCCCAGCATTTT. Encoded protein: CARDRDDQPQHF.

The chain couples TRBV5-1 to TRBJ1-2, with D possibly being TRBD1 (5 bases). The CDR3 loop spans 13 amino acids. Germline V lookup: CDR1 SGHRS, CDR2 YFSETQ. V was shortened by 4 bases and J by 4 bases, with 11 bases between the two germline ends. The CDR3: CASSRDLSYGYTF. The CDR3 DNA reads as TGCGCCAGCAGCCGGGACCTGAGCTATGGCTACACCTTC.

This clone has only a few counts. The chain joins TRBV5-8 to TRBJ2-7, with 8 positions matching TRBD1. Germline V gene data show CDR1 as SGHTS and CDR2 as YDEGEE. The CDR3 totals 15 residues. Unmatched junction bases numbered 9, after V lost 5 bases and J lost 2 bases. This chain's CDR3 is CASRFRGQGAYEQYF. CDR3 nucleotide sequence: TGTGCCAGCAGGTTCCGAGGACAGGGAGCCTACGAGCAGTACTTC.

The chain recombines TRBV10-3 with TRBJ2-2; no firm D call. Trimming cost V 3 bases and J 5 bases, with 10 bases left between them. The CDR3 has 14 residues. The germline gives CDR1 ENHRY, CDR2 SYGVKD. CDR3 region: CAISEEVRTGELFF. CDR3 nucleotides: TGTGCCATCAGTGAAGAGGTGAGGACCGGGGAGCTGTTTTTT.

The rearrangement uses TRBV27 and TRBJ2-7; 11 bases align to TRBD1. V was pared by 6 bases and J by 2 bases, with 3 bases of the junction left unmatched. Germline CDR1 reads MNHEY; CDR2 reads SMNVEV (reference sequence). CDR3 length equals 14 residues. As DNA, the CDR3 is TGTGCCAGCAGCCGGACAGGGGGCGCCTACGAGCAGTACTTC. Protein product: CASSRTGGAYEQYF.

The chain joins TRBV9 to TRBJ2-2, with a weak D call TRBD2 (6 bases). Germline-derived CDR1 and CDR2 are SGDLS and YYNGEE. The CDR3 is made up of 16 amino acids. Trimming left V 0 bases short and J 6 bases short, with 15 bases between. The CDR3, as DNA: TGTGCCAGCAGCGTAGTTCCGGGGGAAGTTCCCGGGGAGCTGTTTTTT. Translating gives CASSVVPGEVPGELFF. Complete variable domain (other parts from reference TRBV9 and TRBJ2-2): DSGVTQTPKHLITATGQRVTLRCSPRSGDLSVYWYQQSLDQGLQFLIQYYNGEERAKGNILERFSAQQFPDLHSELNLSSLELGDSALYFCASSVVPGEVPGELFFGEGSRLTVL.

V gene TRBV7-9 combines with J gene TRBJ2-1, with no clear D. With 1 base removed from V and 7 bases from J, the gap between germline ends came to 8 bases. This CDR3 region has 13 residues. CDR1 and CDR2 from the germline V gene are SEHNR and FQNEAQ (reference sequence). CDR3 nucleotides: TGTGCCAGCAGCTTAGGTTGGGTTAATGAGCAGTTCTTC. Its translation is CASSLGWVNEQFF.

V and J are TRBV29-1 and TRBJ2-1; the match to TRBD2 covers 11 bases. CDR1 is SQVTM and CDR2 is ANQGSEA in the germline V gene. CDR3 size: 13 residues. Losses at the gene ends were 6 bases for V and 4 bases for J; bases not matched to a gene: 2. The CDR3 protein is CSVGTSGYNEQFF. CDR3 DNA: TGCAGCGTCGGGACTAGCGGTTACAATGAGCAGTTCTTC.

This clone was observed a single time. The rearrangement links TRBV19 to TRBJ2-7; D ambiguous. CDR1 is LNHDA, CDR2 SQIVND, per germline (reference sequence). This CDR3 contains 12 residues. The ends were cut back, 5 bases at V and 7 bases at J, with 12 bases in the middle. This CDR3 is CASSSSGREQYF. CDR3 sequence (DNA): TGTGCCAGTAGTTCCTCCGGTCGGGAGCAGTACTTC. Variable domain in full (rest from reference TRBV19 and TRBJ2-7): DGGITQSPKYLFRKEGQNVTLSCEQNLNHDAMYWYRQDPGQGLRLIYYSQIVNDFQKGDIAEGYSVSREKKESFPLTVTSAQKNPTAFYLCASSSSGREQYFGPGTRLTVT.

The CDR3 nucleotides are TGCGCCAGCAGCTTCGAACCTTCAAACACTGAAGCTTTCTTT. It codes for CASSFEPSNTEAFF. The chain employs TRBV5-1 and TRBJ1-1; D remains unclear. Trimming left V 2 bases short and J 2 bases short, with 10 bases between. CDR1 and CDR2 from the germline V gene are SGHRS and YFSETQ. This CDR3 comprises 14 residues. Full variable domain (remainder filled in from reference TRBV5-1 and TRBJ1-1): KAGVTQTPRYLIKTRGQQVTLSCSPISGHRSVSWYQQTPGQGLQFLFEYFSETQRNKGNFPGRFSGRQFSNSRSEMNVSTLELGDSALYLCASSFEPSNTEAFFGQGTRLTVV.

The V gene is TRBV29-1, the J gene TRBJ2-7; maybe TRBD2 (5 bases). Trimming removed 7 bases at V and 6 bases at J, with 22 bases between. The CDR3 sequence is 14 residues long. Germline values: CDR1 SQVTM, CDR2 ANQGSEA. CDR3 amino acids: CSASSAVSIGEQYF. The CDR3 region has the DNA TGCAGCGCGAGCTCAGCGGTATCGATCGGCGAGCAGTACTTC.